The 10 T cell receptor beta chains listed next were all sequenced from one sample in a study of blood T cell repertoires in COVID-19. Using immunoSEQ multiplex PCR, the repertoire was profiled, and TCRdb retains in-frame clones only, with some absent. The sample holds about 280,000 clones, 70% to 90% seen once. The specimen sequenced was peripheral blood. All receptors derive from a woman in her 70s with acute or convalescent COVID-19.

This clone was picked up many times. V gene TRBV2 combines with J gene TRBJ2-2, with 7 bases aligning to TRBD1. CDR3 size: 13 residues. Germline CDR1 reads SNHLY; CDR2 reads FYNNEI. V was clipped by 5 bases and J by 7 bases; unmatched bases: 4. The CDR3 DNA sequence: TGTGCCAGCAGTAGGGGGCTGGGCGGGGAGCTGTTTTTT. Amino acid sequence: CASSRGLGGELFF.

This clone has a single count. Distinct nucleotide sequences in the sample also encode this CDR3. The V call is TRBV5-1, the J call TRBJ1-2; 7 positions match TRBD1. Germline CDR1 reads SGHRS; CDR2 reads YFSETQ. CDR3 length equals 13 residues. The V and J ends lost 1 base and 4 bases, in that order; junction bases with no gene match: 1. DNA for the CDR3: TGCGCCAGCAGCTTGACAGGGGCCTATGGCTACACCTTC. Translating it yields CASSLTGAYGYTF.

V and J are TRBV7-9 and TRBJ2-1; TRBD2 agrees at 10 bases. CDR1 SEHNR and CDR2 FQNEAQ come from the germline V gene (reference sequence). The CDR3 consists of 14 residues. The V segment lost 6 bases and the J segment 8 bases; nucleotides outside the gene matches: 7. CDR3 in DNA: TGTGCCAGCAGGCCAGCGGGGGGGCCCTATGAGCAGTTCTTC. As protein: CASRPAGGPYEQFF.

The J gene is TRBJ1-5, the V gene TRBV18; 7 bases fit TRBD1. The CDR3 contains 13 residues. The ends lost 4 bases at V and 7 bases at J; junction bases unmatched: 4. Germline-derived CDR1 and CDR2 are KGHSH and LQKENI. The CDR3 spells CASSQGAGQPQHF. The CDR3 DNA follows: TGTGCCAGCTCACAGGGGGCAGGACAGCCCCAGCATTTT.

V is TRBV5-1 and J is TRBJ2-7; 8 nucleotides line up with TRBD1. Germline CDR1 and CDR2: SGHRS and YFSETQ. This CDR3 is built from 14 residues. The V gene end was trimmed by 7 bases and the J gene end by 0 bases; junction bases not matched to a gene: 6. The CDR3 sequence is CASAYGTGSYEQYF. CDR3 nucleotide sequence: TGCGCCAGCGCCTATGGGACAGGCTCCTACGAGCAGTACTTC.

The chain uses TRBV3-1 (or the pseudogene TRBV3-2) and TRBJ1-5; no definite D call. Trimming took off 2 bases at V and 4 bases at J, with 3 bases between the two ends. CDR3 length equals 12 residues. Germline-derived CDR1 and CDR2 are LGHDT and YNNKEL (reference sequence). The CDR3 DNA is TGTGCCAGCAGCCAACGTAATCAGCCCCAGCATTTT. This gives the protein CASSQRNQPQHF.

The chain joins TRBV20-1 to TRBJ2-7; D remains unclear. V was shortened by 6 bases and J by 7 bases, with 13 bases between the two germline ends. In germline, CDR1 is DFQATT, CDR2 SNEGSKA (reference sequence). The CDR3 consists of 11 residues. DNA of the CDR3: TGCAGTGCCTACCACTCCCTAGAGCAGTACTTC. Protein product: CSAYHSLEQYF.

The chain uses TRBV18 and TRBJ1-1; 7 bases are a match to TRBD1. Per germline, CDR1 KGHSH and CDR2 LQKENI. CDR3 length: 13 amino acids. The V segment lost 6 bases and the J segment 0 bases; nucleotides outside the gene matches: 1. This CDR3 reads CASSQGVNTEAFF. As DNA, the CDR3 is TGTGCCAGCTCTCAGGGGGTGAACACTGAAGCTTTCTTT.

The chain combines TRBV5-5 with TRBJ1-3; weak D call: TRBD1 (6 bases). This CDR3 has 17 residues. V was clipped by 0 bases and J by 2 bases, with 15 bases between them. The V gene's germline CDR1 is SGHKS and CDR2 YYEKEE (reference sequence). The CDR3 DNA reads as TGTGCCAGCAGCTTGGGCCCTACTACAGGGCCTGGAAACACCATATATTTT. It encodes CASSLGPTTGPGNTIYF.

The rearrangement links TRBV5-5 to TRBJ2-7; tentatively, D is TRBD1 (6 bases). This CDR3 region has 16 residues. CDR1 is SGHKS, CDR2 YYEKEE, per germline (reference sequence). V was trimmed by 0 bases and J by 2 bases, leaving 15 bases between them. The CDR3: CASSLAQGSPTYEQYF. The CDR3 region has the DNA TGTGCCAGCAGCTTGGCTCAGGGGTCCCCTACCTACGAGCAGTACTTC.